Reported below is one T cell receptor beta chain. Its antigen is unidentified. It was RNA transcripts that yielded the amplified TCR beta CDR3 regions. In the first-round RT-PCR of the TCR CDR3, the HTBI primer set was used. Each CDR3 protein is one row after TCRdb ran MiXCR on the multiplex PCR reads. The sample consists of around 600,000 distinct CDR3 sequences, more than 13% of them appearing once. With V trimmed by 1 base and J by 6 bases, 9 bases remained unmatched. From germline, CDR1 is SEHNR and CDR2 FQNEAQ (reference sequence). The CDR3 is made up of 16 amino acids. This sample is drawn from a study of T cells in Graves' hyperthyroidism and ophthalmopathy. General study results and limits: The model foresaw ophthalmopathy a median about 6.1 months prior to onset. A model built on 13 V-J features separated ophthalmopathy from stable hyperthyroidism.

The clonotype was recovered from a woman aged 18-35 years with Graves' ophthalmopathy. The chain links TRBV7-9 to TRBJ1-1, with 9 positions matching TRBD1. What was sequenced was blood. CDR3 in DNA: TGTGCCAGCAGCTTAGGATACCGGGACAGGGAGCCTGAAGCTTTCTTT. Its translation is CASSLGYRDREPEAFF.